This T cell receptor (beta chain) was found in a study of blood T cell repertoires in COVID-19. Generated by immunoSEQ multiplex PCR, the TCRdb table keeps only in-frame clones and is missing some. The sample has around 97,000 clones, roughly 87% seen once. Per the germline V gene, CDR1 is LNHDA and CDR2 is SQIVND (reference sequence). The CDR3 sequence is 15 residues long. Trimming removed 3 bases from V and 3 bases from J; junction bases left unmatched: 4. The chain carries TRBV19 and TRBJ2-7, with TRBD1 identical over 11 bases. The receptor comes from a woman of 80 years or more in a cohort sampled during active COVID-19. What was sequenced was peripheral blood. The CDR3 coding sequence is TGTGCCAGTAGTATCGTGGGACAGGGGGTCTACGAGCAGTACTTC. It specifies CASSIVGQGVYEQYF.